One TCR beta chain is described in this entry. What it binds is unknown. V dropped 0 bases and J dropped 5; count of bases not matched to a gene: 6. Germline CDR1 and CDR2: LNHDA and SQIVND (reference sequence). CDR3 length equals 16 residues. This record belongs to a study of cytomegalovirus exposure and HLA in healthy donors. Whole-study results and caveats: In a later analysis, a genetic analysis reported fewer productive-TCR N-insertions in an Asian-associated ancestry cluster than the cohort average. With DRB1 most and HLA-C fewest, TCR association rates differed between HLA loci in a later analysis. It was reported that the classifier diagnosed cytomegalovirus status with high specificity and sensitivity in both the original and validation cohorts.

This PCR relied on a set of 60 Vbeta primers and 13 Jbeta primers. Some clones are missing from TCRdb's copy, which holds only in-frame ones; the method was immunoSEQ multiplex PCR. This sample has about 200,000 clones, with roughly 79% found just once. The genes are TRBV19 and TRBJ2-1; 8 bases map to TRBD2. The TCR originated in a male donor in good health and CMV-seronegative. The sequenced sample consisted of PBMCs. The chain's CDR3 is CASSIDAGGSNNEQFF. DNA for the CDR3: TGTGCCAGTAGTATAGATGCGGGAGGCTCTAACAATGAGCAGTTCTTC.